The entry below describes one TCR beta chain. The target of this receptor is not known. Per-nucleotide qualities are absent, and no much larger clonotype sits a single base away. This entry is derived from a study of early T cells in non-severe SARS-CoV-2 infection (dated by TCRdb to the early 2020s). For the wider study: Because TCR sequencing was done on bulk RNA from unsorted whole blood, the alpha and beta chains could not be paired.

Findings and caveats that apply to the study as a whole: VDJdb matching was skewed toward anti-spike CD8 responses and likely underestimated virus-specific expansions, missing private and CD4 specificities.

Receptor amplification or capture employed 5' RACE. For sequencing, a NextSeq 500 was employed. Unique molecular identifiers were attached to individual cDNA molecules in the TCR library protocol so that sequencing error and PCR bias could be corrected. Both TCR alpha and beta chains were sequenced, and tight co-correlation was observed between alpha and beta sequence abundances in each sample. The authors' analysis ran thus. Decombinator V4 was used to perform V gene, J gene and CDR3 annotation of TCR sequences. TCRs were defined as expanded if a significant change between any two time points was detected under a Poisson model with p below 0.0001. Abundances of TCRs were expressed as counts per million after normalisation to the total number of TCRs sequenced in each sample. TRAV1-2 paired with TRAJ12, TRAJ20 or TRAJ33 defined MAIT TCRs, while TRAV10 paired with TRAJ18 defined iNKT TCRs. A search of VDJdb, accessed on 1 November 2021, was run for TCRs annotated to CMV, EBV and SARS-CoV-2, with TCRs annotated for multiple antigens excluded. The public reads were quality trimmed at Q25 with fastp and then assembled into clones with MiXCR by TCRdb, keeping productive beta chains. For every CDR3 protein sequence, its rows merge into one entry that carries the most common genes and DNA. These V and J calls derive from TCRdb rather than the authors' analysis. This sample has about 26,000 distinct CDR3 sequences in its table, and 5.1% of those were observed once. The leading ten clones occupy 4% of the sample.

The study was a case-control design nested within a healthcare worker cohort in London, UK, with weekly nasopharyngeal swab PCR tests and blood sampling. Between 23 and 31 March 2020, the week of the UK lockdown, healthcare workers were enrolled and then followed up weekly for as long as 16 weeks. At the junction V is shortened by 6 bases and J by 6 bases; bases outside the gene matches: 13. The CDR3 holds 14 amino acids from the cysteine to the phenylalanine. Only the CDR3 part of the read is kept: 42 bases, read in frame from the first base. According to the germline V gene (reference sequence), CDR1 reads GTSNPN and CDR2 reads SVGIG.

The receptor was derived from an adult who was a healthcare worker with PCR-confirmed SARS-CoV-2 infection or an uninfected control (not recorded which). Sequencing used whole blood. The sequence is built from TRBV30 and TRBJ2-7, and 8 bases in between align with TRBD1. The CDR3: CACQPGQVPLEQYF. The bases are TGTGCCTGCCAACCGGGACAGGTCCCCCTCGAGCAGTACTTC. Where the CDR3 stops, the reference TRBV30 and TRBJ2-7 genes take over; the full variable domain is SQTIHQWPATLVQPVGSPLSLECTVEGTSNPNLYWYRQAAGRGLQLLFYSVGIGQISSEVPQNLSASRPQDRQFILSSKKLLLSDSGFYLCACQPGQVPLEQYFGPGTRLTVT.